These 15 T cell receptor beta chains were all obtained from the same sample, sequenced in a study of response to subunit inactivated influenza vaccine. TCRdb reprocessed the RT-PCR reads via MiXCR and lists one record per CDR3 protein. The table has 540,000 or so distinct CDR3 sequences, 10% to 15% seen once. Sequenced material: PBMCs from blood, taken roughly 48 days after vaccination. The receptor source for this set is a man over 45 who received an inactivated influenza vaccine.

The chain combines TRBV5-6 with TRBJ1-3; no firm D call. Trimming pared 0 bases from V and 0 bases from J, leaving 7 bases between. From germline, CDR1 is SGHDT and CDR2 YYEEEE. The CDR3 totals 15 residues. CDR3 DNA sequence: TGTGCCAGCAGCTTGGTGGGAGGCTCTGGAAACACCATATATTTT. Translation: CASSLVGGSGNTIYF. Looking up the rest from reference TRBV5-6 and TRBJ1-3 gives the full variable domain: DAGVTQSPTHLIKTRGQQVTLRCSPKSGHDTVSWYQQALGQGPQFIFQYYEEEERQRGNFPDRFSGHQFPNYSSELNVNALLLGDSALYLCASSLVGGSGNTIYFGEGSWLTVV.

This clonotype was counted ten times or more. The genes are TRBV7-2 and TRBJ2-5; no firm D call. Trimming left V 1 base short and J 5 bases short, with 11 bases between. The germline V gene has CDR1 SGHTA and CDR2 FQGNSA. The CDR3 has 14 residues. As DNA, the CDR3 is TGTGCCAGCAGCTTAGGTGGAGCGTGGGAGACCCAGTACTTC. This translates into CASSLGGAWETQYF.

V usage is TRBV12-3 or TRBV12-4 and J usage is TRBJ2-3; 12 nucleotides line up with TRBD2. The CDR3 covers 14 residues. V shed 6 bases, J shed 4 bases, and the junction held 2 bases outside the gene matches. In DNA form, the CDR3 reads TGTGCCAGCAGAGCTAGCGGGGGGGCAGATACGCAGTATTTT. Its translation: CASRASGGADTQYF.

In this sample, this clonotype turned up a few times. J is TRBJ2-3 and V is TRBV18; D call uncertain. The germline V gene encodes CDR1 KGHSH and CDR2 LQKENI. Trimming took off 3 bases at V and 1 base at J, with 14 bases between the two ends. This CDR3 contains 16 residues. The CDR3 loop reads CASSPLSLRGTDTQYF. CDR3 DNA: TGTGCCAGCTCACCGCTCTCCCTTCGGGGCACAGATACGCAGTATTTT.

There are a few counts of this clonotype. The rearrangement joins TRBV2 to TRBJ2-7; D remains unclear. V lost 5 bases and J lost 7, with 9 bases in between. This CDR3 region has 11 residues. Germline CDR1 SNHLY, CDR2 FYNNEI. CDR3 bases: TGTGCCAGCAGTCTCAAGGCGGAGCAGTACTTC. Residues: CASSLKAEQYF.

This chain links TRBV5-6 with TRBJ2-7; perhaps TRBD2 as D (6 bases). This CDR3 is 15 amino acids long. Germline loops: CDR1 SGHDT, CDR2 YYEEEE. Deletions cut 6 bases from V and 2 bases from J, with 18 bases between. Here the CDR3 DNA reads TGTGCCAGCACCCCCGGGCTAGCGTTCACCTACGAGCAGTACTTC. Translated: CASTPGLAFTYEQYF.

This clonotype has more than one count but fewer than ten. The chain links TRBV20-1 to TRBJ2-5; D is possibly TRBD2 (5 bases). V lost 3 bases and J lost 0, with 11 bases in between. Germline V gene data show CDR1 as DFQATT and CDR2 as SNEGSKA (reference sequence). The CDR3 contains 14 residues. This chain's CDR3 is CSARTGSHQETQYF. As DNA, the CDR3 is TGCAGTGCTAGGACGGGGAGTCACCAAGAGACCCAGTACTTC.

In its sample, this clonotype was seen a few times. V usage is TRBV10-3 and J usage is TRBJ2-7; 8 bases match TRBD2. The CDR3 has 12 residues. CDR1 ENHRY and CDR2 SYGVKD come from the germline V gene. V gave up 3 bases and J gave up 7 bases; unmatched junction bases: 2. The CDR3: CAISEIAGEQYF. The CDR3 nucleotides are TGTGCCATCAGTGAAATAGCGGGAGAGCAGTACTTC.

This chain connects TRBV4-1 to TRBJ2-6, with 12 bases identical to TRBD1. The V gene end was trimmed by 3 bases and the J gene end by 3 bases; junction bases not matched to a gene: 3. This CDR3 comprises 17 residues. Germline values: CDR1 MGHRA, CDR2 YSYEKL. The CDR3 DNA follows: TGCGCCAGCAGCCAGGGACAGGGGGCTTTTGGGGCCAACGTCCTGACTTTC. Amino acids: CASSQGQGAFGANVLTF.

This clonotype was counted between two and nine times. The chain has TRBV21-1 and TRBJ2-7; no check of the table's D call, TRBD1, against the DNA was made. TRBV21-1 is a documented pseudogene. The CDR3 runs to 16 residues. The CDR3 region has the DNA TGTGCCAGCAGCGGACTCCGCTGGGGGACGGACGACGAGCAGTACTTC. Its protein product is CASSGLRWGTDDEQYF.

This clonotype was counted only a few times. V gene TRBV20-1 combines with J gene TRBJ2-3; a possible D gene is TRBD1 (6 bases). V was trimmed by 1 base and J by 4 bases, leaving 15 bases between them. Germline assignment: CDR1 DFQATT and CDR2 SNEGSKA (reference sequence). This CDR3 is 15 amino acids long. The CDR3 DNA follows: TGCAGTGCTAGAGTGGGGGCGTGGGTCGCAGATACGCAGTATTTT. Amino acid sequence: CSARVGAWVADTQYF.

This chain links TRBV7-6 with TRBJ2-7; D is possibly TRBD2 (6 bases). Trimming stripped 1 base from V and 2 bases from J, with 15 bases between. The CDR3 loop spans 16 amino acids. The germline V gene has CDR1 SGHVS and CDR2 FNYEAQ. Written as DNA, the CDR3 is TGTGCCAGCAGCTTAGGAGTTAGCGGAAACGCCTACGAGCAGTACTTC. Protein sequence: CASSLGVSGNAYEQYF.

CDR3 protein: CAILKDTQYF. The DNA of the CDR3 is TGTGCCATTCTAAAAGATACGCAGTATTTT. V usage is TRBV7-2 and J usage is TRBJ2-3; D unclear. Trimming took off 10 bases at V and 5 bases at J, with 7 bases between the two ends. Per germline, CDR1 SGHTA and CDR2 FQGNSA. The CDR3 has 10 residues.

J is TRBJ2-1 and V is TRBV4-3; TRBD1 is a possible D gene (5 bases). Germline V CDR1 and CDR2: LGHNA, YSLEER. With 0 bases removed from V and 2 bases from J, the gap between germline ends came to 11 bases. This CDR3 region has 16 residues. The CDR3 loop is CASSQDLQGPYNEQFF. CDR3 coding DNA: TGCGCCAGCAGCCAAGATCTGCAGGGTCCCTACAATGAGCAGTTCTTC.

V and J are TRBV6-2 or TRBV6-3 and TRBJ1-2, with TRBD1 matching 12 bases. Germline V gene data show CDR1 as MNHEY and CDR2 as SVGEGT. V lost 6 bases, J lost 4 bases, and 12 bases stayed unmatched. The CDR3 is 17 amino acids. In DNA, the CDR3 is TGTGCCAGCAGATCTCCCCGGGACAGGGGGCGTTTCTATGGCTACACCTTC. Translating it yields CASRSPRDRGRFYGYTF.